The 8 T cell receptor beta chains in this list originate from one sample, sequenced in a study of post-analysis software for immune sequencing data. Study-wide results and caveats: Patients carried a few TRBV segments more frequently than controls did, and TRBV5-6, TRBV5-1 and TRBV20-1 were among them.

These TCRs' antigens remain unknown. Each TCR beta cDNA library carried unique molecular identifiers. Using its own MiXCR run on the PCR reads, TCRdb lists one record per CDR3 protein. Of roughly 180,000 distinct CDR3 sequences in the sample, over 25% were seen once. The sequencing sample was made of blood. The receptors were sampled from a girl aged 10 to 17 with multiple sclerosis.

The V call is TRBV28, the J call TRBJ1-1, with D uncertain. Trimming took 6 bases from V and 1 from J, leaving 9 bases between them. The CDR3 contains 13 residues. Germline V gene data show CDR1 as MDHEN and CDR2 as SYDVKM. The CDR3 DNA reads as TGTGCCAGCAGGGCCGGGCAGAACACTGAAGCTTTCTTT. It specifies CASRAGQNTEAFF.

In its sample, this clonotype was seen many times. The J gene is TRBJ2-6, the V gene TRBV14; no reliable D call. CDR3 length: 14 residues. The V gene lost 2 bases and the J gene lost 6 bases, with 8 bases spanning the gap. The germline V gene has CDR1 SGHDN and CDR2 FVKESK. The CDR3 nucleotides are TGTGCCAGCAGCCAAACGACCGCGGCCAACGTCCTGACTTTC. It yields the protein CASSQTTAANVLTF.

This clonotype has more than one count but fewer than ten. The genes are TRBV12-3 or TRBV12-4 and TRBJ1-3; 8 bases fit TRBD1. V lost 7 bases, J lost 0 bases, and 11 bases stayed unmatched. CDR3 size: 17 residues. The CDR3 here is CASTGGDRWYSGNTIYF. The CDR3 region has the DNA TGTGCCAGCACCGGCGGGGACAGGTGGTACTCTGGAAACACCATATATTTT.

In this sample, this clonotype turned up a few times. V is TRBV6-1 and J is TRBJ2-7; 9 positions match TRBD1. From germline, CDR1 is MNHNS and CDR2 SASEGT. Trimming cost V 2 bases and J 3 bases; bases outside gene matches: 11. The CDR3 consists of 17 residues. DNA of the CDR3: TGTGCCAGCAGTGAAAGAGAGGATGGGACAGGGATCTACGAGCAGTACTTC. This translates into CASSEREDGTGIYEQYF.

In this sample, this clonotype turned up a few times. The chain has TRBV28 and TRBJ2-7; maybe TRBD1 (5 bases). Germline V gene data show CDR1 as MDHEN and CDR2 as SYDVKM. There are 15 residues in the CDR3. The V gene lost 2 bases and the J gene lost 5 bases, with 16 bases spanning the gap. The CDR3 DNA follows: TGTGCCAGCAGTTTAAAGGGGTTAAGTCCCGACGAGCAGTACTTC. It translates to CASSLKGLSPDEQYF.

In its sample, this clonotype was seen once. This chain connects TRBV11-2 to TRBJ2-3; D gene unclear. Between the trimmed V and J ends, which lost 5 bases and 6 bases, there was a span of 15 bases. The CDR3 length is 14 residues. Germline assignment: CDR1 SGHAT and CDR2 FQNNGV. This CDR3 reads CASSLWTKRDTQYF. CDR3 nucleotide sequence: TGTGCCAGCAGCCTGTGGACCAAGAGGGATACGCAGTATTTT.

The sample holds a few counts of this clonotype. The CDR3 nucleotides read TGTGCCACCAGCAGAGATGGAACCCGAAACACCATATATTTT. Translating gives CATSRDGTRNTIYF. This chain joins TRBV15 and TRBJ1-3; unclear D gene. The CDR3 loop spans 14 amino acids. Germline V CDR1 and CDR2: LNHNV, YYDKDF (reference sequence). The V end was cut by 0 bases, the J end by 5 bases, with 8 bases between.

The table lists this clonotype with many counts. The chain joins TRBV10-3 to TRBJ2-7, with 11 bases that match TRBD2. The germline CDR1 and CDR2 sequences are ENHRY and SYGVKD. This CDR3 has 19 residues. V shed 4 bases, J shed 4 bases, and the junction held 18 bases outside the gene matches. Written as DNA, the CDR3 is TGTGCCATCAGTGTGGCTTCGGAGACGACTAGCGGGACAGGTTACGAGCAGTACTTC. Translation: CAISVASETTSGTGYEQYF.